The rows below give T cell receptor beta chains drawn from one sample of a study of metastatic and nonmetastatic thyroid tumors. TCRdb re-clonotyped the PCR reads through MiXCR. The table lists 30,000 to 40,000 clones, 35% to 45% of them singletons. The sequencing input was tumor tissue. The receptors were gathered from a female donor with papillary thyroid cancer or a benign thyroid nodule (not recorded which). Some clones in this sample may be carry-over from other donors' samples. Each CDR3 is given with its conserved first and last residue. A D gene is named only where the DNA matches it firmly. The size of a clone is reported for some rows only, either as once, few or many, or as a class for expanded clones.

V gene,clone size,D gene,J gene,CDR3 DNA,CDR3 protein
TRBV27,few,TRBD2,TRBJ2-7,TGTGCCAGCGCGAGCGGGAGGGTCCTGGGGAACGAGCAGTACTTC,CASASGRVLGNEQYF
TRBV10-3,.,.,TRBJ1-5,TGTGCCATCAGTGCCAACGTGGGCAATCAGCCCCAGCATTTT,CAISANVGNQPQHF
TRBV20-1,.,TRBD1,TRBJ1-2,TGCAGTGCTAGAAATACAGGGGGCGCCGGGTATGGCTACACCTTC,CSARNTGGAGYGYTF
TRBV12-3/TRBV12-4,few,TRBD1,TRBJ2-5,TGTGCCAGCAGCTCAAACAGGGGAGTACGAGAGACCCAGTACTTC,CASSSNRGVRETQYF
TRBV5-1,.,.,TRBJ1-5,TGCGCCAGCAGCTTGGAAGGACAGATGTGGCCCCAGCATTTT,CASSLEGQMWPQHF
TRBV19,few,TRBD1,TRBJ1-5,TGTGCCAGTAGTATGGGACAGCTGAATCAGCCCCAGCATTTT,CASSMGQLNQPQHF
TRBV7-9,few,.,TRBJ2-5,TGTGCCAGCAGCGAGACTGATGGAAACCGGGGCCAAGAGACCCAGTACTTC,CASSETDGNRGQETQYF
TRBV28,few,.,TRBJ2-7,TGTGCCAGCAGTTTAACAGGCCCGCTGCGGGTGTACTTC,CASSLTGPLRVYF
TRBV6-1,few,.,TRBJ1-2,TGTGCCAGCAGTGAAGGTGCAGGGGTTAACTATGGCTACACCTTC,CASSEGAGVNYGYTF
TRBV6-1,few,.,TRBJ2-7,TGTGCCAGCAGTGCCGGACTGGCGTTATACGAGCAGTACTTC,CASSAGLALYEQYF
TRBV7-2,few,TRBD1,TRBJ1-2,TGTGCCAGCAGCTTGGGGGACAGGGACGCTGGCTACACCTTC,CASSLGDRDAGYTF
TRBV10-2,.,TRBD1,TRBJ1-5,TGCGCCGCTGGGGACAGGGGGAATCAGCCCCAGCATTTT,CAAGDRGNQPQHF
TRBV6-4,few,TRBD1,TRBJ2-2,TGTGCCAGCAGACGGCCCTTCATACCCAGGGGGCGATCGGATGGCACCGGGGAGCTGTTTTTT,CASRRPFIPRGRSDGTGELFF
TRBV12-3/TRBV12-4,few,TRBD2,TRBJ2-3,TGTGCCAGCAGTGGAGGGACTAGCGGGGGCACAGATACGCAGTATTTT,CASSGGTSGGTDTQYF
TRBV5-1,.,.,TRBJ1-2,TGCGCCAGCAGCCCAGACGGTTCTAACTATGGCTACACCTTC,CASSPDGSNYGYTF
TRBV11-2,.,.,TRBJ2-1,TGTGCCAGCAGCTTAGTAGGACCGAACAATGAGCAGTTCTTC,CASSLVGPNNEQFF
TRBV2,.,TRBD2,TRBJ2-5,TGTGCCAGCAAGGTGGTAGCGGGAGGGCAAGAGACCCAGTACTTC,CASKVVAGGQETQYF
TRBV7-2,.,.,TRBJ2-7,TGTGCCAGCAGCTTAGTACCCGGGTACGAGCAGTACTTC,CASSLVPGYEQYF
TRBV12-3/TRBV12-4,few,.,TRBJ2-2,TGTGCCAGCAGCCCGGACGCCCCGGGCACCGGGGAGCTGTTTTTT,CASSPDAPGTGELFF
TRBV19,.,.,TRBJ1-3,TGTGCCAGTAGTATGAGCTCTTCTGGAAACACCATATATTTT,CASSMSSSGNTIYF
TRBV24-1,.,TRBD1,TRBJ1-2,TGTGCCACCAGTGAAGGGGGCGACAGGGTGAATGGCTACACCTTC,CATSEGGDRVNGYTF
TRBV28,.,TRBD1,TRBJ2-7,TGTGCCAGCAGGGTTGGGCTAAGGGGACAGGGGATATACGAGCAGTACTTC,CASRVGLRGQGIYEQYF
TRBV10-3,.,TRBD1,TRBJ2-7,TGTGCCATCAGCCGGGACAGAGGCTACGAGCAGTACTTC,CAISRDRGYEQYF
TRBV7-2,few,.,TRBJ1-5,TGTGCCAGCAGCTTAGGGTGGGGGGGCGATCAGCCCCAGCATTTT,CASSLGWGGDQPQHF
TRBV25-1,few,TRBD2,TRBJ2-7,TGTGCCAGCAGTGAGACGACTAGCGGGGGCTCTTACGAGCAGTACTTC,CASSETTSGGSYEQYF
TRBV28,.,TRBD1,TRBJ2-7,TGTGCCAGCAGACGCAGGGGGCCCTACGAGCAGTACTTC,CASRRRGPYEQYF
TRBV11-1,.,.,TRBJ1-1,TGTGCCAGCAGCGAATTGGGCACTGAAGCTTTCTTT,CASSELGTEAFF
TRBV19,.,.,TRBJ1-2,TGTGCCAGTAGTATTCAGTCTGTTAGCACACAGAATGGCTACACCTTC,CASSIQSVSTQNGYTF
TRBV12-3/TRBV12-4,few,.,TRBJ2-7,TGTGCCAGCAGCAAATACTACGAGCAGTACTTC,CASSKYYEQYF
TRBV7-2,few,TRBD1,TRBJ1-5,TGTGCCAGCAGCTTATTTCCGACAGGGAATCAGCCCCAGCATTTT,CASSLFPTGNQPQHF
TRBV11-2,few,.,TRBJ1-6,TGTGCCAGCAGCTTTGCGCTCTATAATTCACCCCTCCACTTT,CASSFALYNSPLHF
TRBV6-2/TRBV6-3,few,.,TRBJ2-3,TGTGCCAGCAGTTACCACAGGGAAGCAAGTGGATCAGATACGCAGTATTTT,CASSYHREASGSDTQYF
TRBV20-1,.,.,TRBJ1-1,TGCAGTGCCATCTTAGGGCATCTGAACACTGAAGCTTTCTTT,CSAILGHLNTEAFF
TRBV19,few,TRBD1,TRBJ1-5,TGTGCCAGTAAAGGGGGCAGCAATCAGCCCCAGCATTTT,CASKGGSNQPQHF
TRBV5-5,.,TRBD2,TRBJ2-5,TGTGCCAGCAGCTTGGCCGTGCTAGCGGGACTGGAGACCCAGTACTTC,CASSLAVLAGLETQYF
TRBV6-1,.,.,TRBJ1-6,TGTGCCAGCACCCGATACAGGACAGCGGAGTCACCCCTCCACTTT,CASTRYRTAESPLHF
TRBV6-2/TRBV6-3,few,TRBD1,TRBJ2-7,TGTGCCAGCAGCTCGGGACAGGGGAGTTCCGAGCAGTACTTC,CASSSGQGSSEQYF
TRBV20-1,many,.,TRBJ1-2,TGCAGTGCTACCACGGGACTTATCTATGGCTACACCTTC,CSATTGLIYGYTF
TRBV11-2,.,TRBD1,TRBJ2-7,TGTGCCAGCAGCTCGGACCGAACAGGGGACAAGCCCTACGAGCAGTACTTC,CASSSDRTGDKPYEQYF
TRBV6-9,.,TRBD2,TRBJ2-7,TGTGCCAGCAGTTATGGGGAGGGCACGGGAGGGCAGTACTTC,CASSYGEGTGGQYF
TRBV28,.,.,TRBJ2-1,TGTGCCAGCAGTTTCAATTTTGGGAATGAGCAGTTCTTC,CASSFNFGNEQFF
TRBV6-5,few,.,TRBJ2-6,TGTGCCAGCAGTTGCGGGCCAGCTGGGGCCAACGTCCTGACTTTC,CASSCGPAGANVLTF
TRBV6-2/TRBV6-3,many,.,TRBJ1-2,TGTGCCAGCAGCGACGCGGGCGATGGGTATGGCTACACCTTC,CASSDAGDGYGYTF
TRBV7-9,.,TRBD1,TRBJ1-1,TGTGCCAGCAGCTTAGTAGGACAGGGGGACACTGAAGCTTTCTTT,CASSLVGQGDTEAFF